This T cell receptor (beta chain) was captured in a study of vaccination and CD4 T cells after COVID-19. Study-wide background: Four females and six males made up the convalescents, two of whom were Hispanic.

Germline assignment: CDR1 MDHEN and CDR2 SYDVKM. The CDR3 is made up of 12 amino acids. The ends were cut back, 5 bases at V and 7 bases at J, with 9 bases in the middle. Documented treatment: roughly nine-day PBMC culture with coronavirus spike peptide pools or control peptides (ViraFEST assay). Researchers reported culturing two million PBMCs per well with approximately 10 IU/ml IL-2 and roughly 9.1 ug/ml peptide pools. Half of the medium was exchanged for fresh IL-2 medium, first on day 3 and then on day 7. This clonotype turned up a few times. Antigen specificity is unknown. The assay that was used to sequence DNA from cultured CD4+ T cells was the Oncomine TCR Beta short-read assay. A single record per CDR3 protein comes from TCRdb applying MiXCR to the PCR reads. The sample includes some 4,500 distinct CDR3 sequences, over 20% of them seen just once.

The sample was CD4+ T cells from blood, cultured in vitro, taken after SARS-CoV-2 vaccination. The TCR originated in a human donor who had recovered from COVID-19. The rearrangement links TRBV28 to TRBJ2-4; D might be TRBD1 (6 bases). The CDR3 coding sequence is TGTGCCAGCAGTCAGGGGTTTAACATTCAGTACTTC. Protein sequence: CASSQGFNIQYF.